This T cell receptor beta chain was obtained from a study of vaccination and CD4 T cells after COVID-19. The V gene's germline CDR1 is SGHTA and CDR2 FQGNSA. The CDR3 contains 19 residues. The ends were cut back, 1 base at V and 6 bases at J, with 22 bases in the middle. The study sequenced cultured CD4+ T cell DNA using the Oncomine TCR Beta short-read assay. Via MiXCR, TCRdb re-called the PCR reads, giving one row per CDR3 protein. Of roughly 5,400 distinct CDR3 sequences listed, 39% were seen once; the top ten hold around 43%. This clonotype was counted only a few times. Its antigen is not known. Documented treatment: approximately nine-day PBMC culture with coronavirus spike peptide pools or control peptides (ViraFEST assay). Those CD4+ T cells from the unexposed donor predate the COVID-19 pandemic (2011-2018).

This chain links TRBV7-2 with TRBJ1-6, with a tentative D call TRBD1 (6 bases). Source material: CD4+ T cells from blood, cultured in vitro. This sequence originates from a human donor in good health. The DNA of the CDR3 is TGTGCCAGCAGCTTAGGGCGGGGGGCCCGGACAGACTTTAATTCACCCCTCCACTTT. It is translated as CASSLGRGARTDFNSPLHF.